Listed below are T cell receptor beta chains from one sample, sequenced in a study of CD8 T cells in Susac syndrome. TCRdb re-derived calls from the immunoSEQ multiplex PCR reads in MiXCR, one entry per CDR3 protein. The repertoire includes a few hundred thousand distinct CDR3 sequences, 85% of them detected once, and 0.11% sits in the top ten. Input material: CD8+ T cells from PBMCs. These receptors were taken from a human donor with multiple sclerosis. The CDR3 runs from the conserved cysteine through the conserved F or W. D genes are given only for firm matches. Clone size is not always given. Where it is, it says once, few, many or a class for expanded clones.

V gene,clone size,D gene,J gene,CDR3 protein,CDR3 DNA
TRBV7-9,.,.,TRBJ1-5,CASSLNGGNQPQHF,TGTGCCAGCAGCTTAAATGGGGGGAATCAGCCCCAGCATTTT
TRBV28,.,.,TRBJ2-3,CASSLRGGYPDTQYF,TGTGCCAGCAGCCTTAGGGGGGGATACCCAGATACGCAGTATTTT
TRBV27,.,TRBD1,TRBJ2-7,CASSTRTGGNYEQYF,TGTGCCAGCAGTACCCGGACAGGGGGAAACTACGAGCAGTACTTC
TRBV7-9,.,.,TRBJ1-1,CASSYPLENTEAFF,TGTGCCAGCAGCTACCCCCTGGAGAACACTGAAGCTTTCTTT
TRBV18,.,.,TRBJ2-3,CASSPADPDTQYF,TGTGCCAGCTCACCAGCCGATCCAGATACGCAGTATTTT
TRBV6-5,.,.,TRBJ2-2,CASMENTGELFF,TGTGCCAGCATGGAGAACACCGGGGAGCTGTTTTTT
TRBV29-1,.,.,TRBJ2-7,CSVGSGDGGEQYF,TGCAGCGTAGGTTCCGGGGACGGGGGCGAGCAGTACTTC
TRBV5-1,.,.,TRBJ2-5,CASSLVGVRKQETQYF,TGCGCCAGCAGCTTGGTGGGGGTAAGAAAGCAAGAGACCCAGTACTTC
TRBV6-1,once,.,TRBJ1-6,CASSRRDTAHDNSPLHF,TGTGCCAGCAGCAGGCGGGACACCGCTCACGATAATTCACCCCTCCACTTT
TRBV7-8,few,TRBD2,TRBJ2-5,CASSPRLAGVVETQYF,TGTGCCAGCAGCCCTCGACTAGCGGGGGTGGTTGAGACCCAGTACTTC
TRBV7-9,.,.,TRBJ1-2,CASSYVQGGRIDGYTF,TGTGCCAGCAGCTACGTACAGGGTGGGAGGATAGATGGCTACACCTTC
TRBV9,.,TRBD2,TRBJ2-1,CASSAAGGSSYNEQFF,TGTGCCAGCAGCGCGGCGGGGGGGAGCTCCTACAATGAGCAGTTCTTC
TRBV7-2,.,.,TRBJ1-2,CASSLRRKNGYTF,TGTGCCAGCAGCCTTCGCCGGAAGAATGGCTACACCTTC
TRBV19,.,.,TRBJ2-1,CASSMLFRTLSYNEQFF,TGTGCCAGTAGTATGCTCTTCAGGACCCTCTCCTACAATGAGCAGTTCTTC
TRBV15,once,.,TRBJ2-2,CATSRALDRPRAGELFF,TGTGCCACCAGCAGAGCCTTAGACAGGCCTCGAGCCGGGGAGCTGTTTTTT
TRBV28,.,.,TRBJ1-5,CASIGPPDSLYQPQHF,TGTGCCAGCATAGGGCCTCCAGACAGTCTATATCAGCCCCAGCATTTT
TRBV6-1,.,TRBD1,TRBJ2-7,CASSARGRNYEQYF,TGTGCCAGCAGCGCCAGGGGGCGGAATTACGAGCAGTACTTC
TRBV11-3,.,TRBD2,TRBJ2-1,CASSPASGRYDEQFF,TGTGCCAGCAGCCCCGCTAGCGGGAGATACGATGAGCAGTTCTTC
TRBV13,.,.,TRBJ2-3,CASSYENTDTQYF,TGTGCCAGCAGCTACGAGAACACAGATACGCAGTATTTT
TRBV28,.,TRBD1,TRBJ1-5,CASSSLRQGFNQPQHF,TGTGCCAGCAGTTCTCTTCGACAGGGCTTCAATCAGCCCCAGCATTTT
TRBV25-1,.,.,TRBJ1-2,CASSYGLQGYTF,TGTGCCAGCAGTTATGGGTTGCAGGGCTACACCTTC
TRBV29-1,.,TRBD1,TRBJ1-3,CSVVLDRGPANTIYF,TGCAGCGTTGTATTGGACAGGGGGCCCGCAAACACCATATATTTT
TRBV5-1,.,TRBD1,TRBJ1-2,CASSPTGGRGYTF,TGCGCCAGCTCACCGACAGGGGGCCGTGGCTACACCTTC
TRBV3-1,.,TRBD2,TRBJ2-4,CASSQERLAGAAGDIQYF,TGTGCCAGCAGCCAAGAAAGACTAGCGGGAGCAGCGGGGGACATTCAGTACTTC
TRBV9,.,TRBD1,TRBJ2-7,CASSATGGMSYEQYF,TGTGCCAGCAGCGCGACAGGGGGCATGTCCTACGAGCAGTACTTC
TRBV27,.,.,TRBJ2-2,CASSTGLKTGELFF,TGTGCCAGCAGTACAGGGTTAAAGACCGGGGAGCTGTTTTTT
TRBV28,.,.,TRBJ2-6,CASSLEPATGANVLTF,TGTGCCAGCAGTCTCGAACCGGCGACGGGGGCCAACGTCCTGACTTTC
TRBV19,.,.,TRBJ2-1,CASSSGRESYNEQFF,TGTGCCAGTAGTTCAGGGCGGGAATCCTACAATGAGCAGTTCTTC